This TCR beta chain came from a study of spatial heterogeneity in lung cancer. Overall study: Sequenced were any available follow-up PBMC samples, which had been obtained a median of roughly 2 years after resection.

Time point noted: blood at routine non-recurrence follow-up after resection. Sequencing was performed on whole RNA extracted from tumor and nontumor lung tissue, or from frozen PBMC, and the material was left unsorted. TCRdb re-called the 5' RACE reads with MiXCR, one entry per CDR3 protein. The sample carries some 120,000 distinct CDR3 sequences, more than 9% recorded once. The CDR3 sequence is 14 residues long. The J segment lost 5 bases and the V segment lost 2 bases, leaving 1 base of the junction unmatched. The germline V gene has CDR1 MNHEY and CDR2 SMNVEV (reference sequence). This clonotype originated in a male donor with early-stage non-small cell lung cancer. The sequencing used PBMCs, collected at follow-up. V and J are TRBV27 and TRBJ2-2; 8 nucleotides agree with TRBD2. The CDR3 loop reads CASSLVAGTGELFF. The CDR3 coding sequence is TGTGCCAGCAGTTTAGTAGCGGGAACCGGGGAGCTGTTTTTT.